Listed below are T cell receptor beta chains from one sample, sequenced in a study of T cells in Graves' hyperthyroidism and ophthalmopathy. TCRdb analysed the multiplex PCR reads with MiXCR anew, one entry per CDR3 protein. This table holds hundreds of thousands of distinct CDR3 sequences, more than 45% found once. Sequencing was carried out using peripheral blood or thyroid tissue (not recorded which). These TCRs come from a woman under 30 with Graves' hyperthyroidism. Each CDR3 is given with its conserved first and last residue. A D gene is named only where the DNA matches it firmly.

>-|TRBJ1-3|TRBV7-9
CASSSGPDSSGNTIYF
>TRBD1|TRBJ1-2|TRBV7-9
CASSLPGTGGAYYGYTF
>-|TRBJ1-1|TRBV7-9
CASSRQAARDTEAFF
>-|TRBJ1-5|TRBV10-3
CAISESPRDGLWNVFNQPQHF
>-|TRBJ2-7|TRBV7-6
CASSLELADEQYF
>TRBD1|TRBJ2-5|TRBV7-9
CASSDRGSETQYF
>-|TRBJ1-3|TRBV2
CASSEAQGMPGNTIYF
>TRBD1|TRBJ1-1|TRBV10-3
CATTGTGNTEAFF
>-|TRBJ2-7|TRBV5-1
CASSLYRDYEQYF
>-|TRBJ2-6|TRBV10-3
CASSYLPSGANVLTF
>-|TRBJ1-5|TRBV10-3
CAIGGGLGQPQHF
>-|TRBJ2-5|TRBV29-1
CSLSTQGEETQYF
>TRBD1|TRBJ2-7|TRBV29-1
CSVEGQGLYEQYF
>TRBD1|TRBJ2-7|TRBV6-2/TRBV6-3
CASSYGGQGYEQYF
>TRBD1|TRBJ1-2|TRBV29-1
CSVEDRDRGKNYGYTF
>-|TRBJ1-2|TRBV20-1
CSATQDGSGYTF
>-|TRBJ1-6|TRBV2
CASSELTPLHF
>TRBD1|TRBJ1-5|TRBV7-2
CASSLEQGASQPQHF
>TRBD1|TRBJ1-1|TRBV29-1
CSGGPWTGTTEAFF
>TRBD2|TRBJ2-2|TRBV29-1
CSVGGSAGGNTGELFF
>TRBD1|TRBJ1-2|TRBV29-1
CSVEETGGHGYTF
>-|TRBJ1-4|TRBV9
CASSAGRANEKLFF
>-|TRBJ1-1|TRBV12-5
CASAPVSGNTEAFF
>TRBD1|TRBJ2-5|TRBV20-1
CSARAGQVLETQYF
>-|TRBJ2-7|TRBV25-1
CAWSEGGTTYEQYF
>-|TRBJ1-2|TRBV2
CASGTGRYGYGYTF
>-|TRBJ1-6|TRBV6-5
CASSPWGGAGGPLHF
>TRBD1|TRBJ1-2|TRBV12-3/TRBV12-4
CASSLQTGADGYTF
>TRBD2|TRBJ2-7|TRBV9
CASSPRTSGSDEQYF
>-|TRBJ2-7|TRBV6-5
CASTTPGTVSYEQYF
>-|TRBJ2-7|TRBV20-1
CSASPWTRSSYEQYF
>-|TRBJ1-2|TRBV5-1
CASDPRAQSHGYTF
>-|TRBJ1-1|TRBV7-3
CASIPGGGLTEAFF
>-|TRBJ2-7|TRBV7-8
CASSLLARSYEQYF
>TRBD1|TRBJ1-5|TRBV12-3/TRBV12-4
CASSPGGQGFQPQHF
>-|TRBJ2-6|TRBV11-1
CASSLDGRFTGANVLTF
>-|TRBJ1-4|TRBV25-1
CASSETPGEKLFF
>-|TRBJ1-2|TRBV14
CASSLGPFYGYTF
>TRBD1|TRBJ1-2|TRBV20-1
CSAPGQGETNYGYTF
>-|TRBJ1-5|TRBV29-1
CSVAAPNQPQHF
>-|TRBJ2-5|TRBV29-1
CSVGQEQETQYF
>-|TRBJ2-5|TRBV29-1
CSDWSGTNQETQYF
>TRBD1|TRBJ1-2|TRBV9
CASSPRGTGDVWKGYTF
>-|TRBJ2-2|TRBV7-9
CASSPRALTGELFF
>-|TRBJ1-1|TRBV2
CASSEACGLAGTEAFF
>TRBD2|TRBJ2-7|TRBV20-1
CSAFGASGPEGYEQYF
>TRBD1|TRBJ2-7|TRBV19
CASSILMGQSTYEQYF
>-|TRBJ1-1|TRBV7-9
CASSLLPTEAFF
>-|TRBJ1-6|TRBV7-3
CASSLIPDSPLHF
>-|TRBJ1-2|TRBV7-2
CASSLGPSGYTF
>-|TRBJ1-2|TRBV7-2
CASSQEVRQGYTF
>-|TRBJ1-3|TRBV7-2
CASSPDTGELSGNTIYF
>-|TRBJ2-5|TRBV29-1
CSVEGPEETQYF
>TRBD1|TRBJ1-2|TRBV18
CASSPPGTGEGYTF
>-|TRBJ2-5|TRBV12-3/TRBV12-4
CASMNGNQETQYF
>TRBD2|TRBJ2-7|TRBV7-6
CASRWSTSGRYSEQYF